This TCR beta chain was found in a study of cytomegalovirus exposure and HLA in healthy donors. Germline loops: CDR1 LNHDA, CDR2 SQIVND (reference sequence). V was clipped by 7 bases and J by 3 bases; unmatched bases: 5. The CDR3 runs to 14 residues. Sequencing was performed with immunoSEQ multiplex PCR; in TCRdb, only in-frame clones are kept and a portion is missing. The sample contains around 100,000 clones, approximately 94% of which appear only once. Donors were drawn from the roughly 110-subject validation cohort, separate from the approximately 680-subject first cohort. The source is a woman younger than 30 in good health and CMV-seronegative. This chain uses TRBV19 with TRBJ2-2; TRBD2 matches 7 bases. Sequenced input: PBMCs. CDR3 bases: TGTGCCAGTACTAGCGGAGGGGACACCGGGGAGCTGTTTTTT. Translating gives CASTSGGDTGELFF.